A selection of T cell receptor beta chains follows, all from one sample in a study of T cell responses to AZD1222 COVID-19 vaccine. The table came from immunoSEQ multiplex PCR; TCRdb's copy has only in-frame clones and leaves some out. This sample has 130,000 or so clones, with about 90% found just once. Sequenced here: peripheral blood, sampled on day 0 of AZD1222 vaccination. The origin of the receptors is an adult in good health. Both conserved end residues are part of each CDR3. Not every row has a clone size; where given, it reads once, few, many or a size class.

V,size,CDR3
TRBV30,.,CAWSHGGYEQYF
TRBV6-1,.,CASSDSVGNQPQHF
TRBV7-2,.,CASSSAGPGINEKLFF
TRBV7-8,.,CASSSRFGGGYTF
TRBV3-1/TRBV3-2,.,CASSQWAGGLSNTQYF
TRBV7-7,.,CASSPRLAGVSGELFF
TRBV9,.,CASSGQGYPNTGELFF
TRBV6-1,.,CASSHRGLTDTQYF
TRBV18,few,CASSPDGSSLGYTF
TRBV28,.,CASRQNQGVHYNEQFF